Listed here are 20 T cell receptor beta chains from one sample, sequenced in a study of OX40 agonist ivuxolimab in advanced cancers. Assay used: immunoSEQ multiplex PCR; TCRdb lists only in-frame clones, some missing. The data show around 70,000 clones, 75% to 90% seen once. The sample here was CD4+ or CD8+ T cells sorted from blood, taken in a trial of the OX40 agonist ivuxolimab. These receptors all stem from an adult with an advanced solid tumor such as melanoma, head and neck, liver or kidney cancer.

The chain couples TRBV6-1 to TRBJ2-7; D possibly matches TRBD1 or TRBD2 (5 bases each). V shed 1 base and J shed 6 bases, with 19 bases lying between them. CDR1 MNHNS and CDR2 SASEGT come from the germline V gene. The CDR3 spans 16 residues. CDR3 bases: TGTGCCAGCAGTGAAGGTTTAGGGGACCGTCATCTCGAGCAGTACTTC. It translates to CASSEGLGDRHLEQYF.

This clone came up a few times. This chain uses TRBV19 with TRBJ2-2; D remains unclear. The V end was cut by 6 bases, the J end by 2 bases, with 7 bases between. The CDR3 totals 13 residues. The V gene's germline CDR1 is LNHDA and CDR2 SQIVND (reference sequence). The CDR3 nucleotides read TGTGCCAGTAGCAACCCAAACACCGGGGAGCTGTTTTTT. Amino acid sequence: CASSNPNTGELFF. The whole variable domain, filled in from reference TRBV19 and TRBJ2-2, reads DGGITQSPKYLFRKEGQNVTLSCEQNLNHDAMYWYRQDPGQGLRLIYYSQIVNDFQKGDIAEGYSVSREKKESFPLTVTSAQKNPTAFYLCASSNPNTGELFFGEGSRLTVL.

The V call is TRBV7-2, the J call TRBJ1-5; D gene unclear. The CDR3 has 14 residues. CDR1 SGHTA and CDR2 FQGNSA come from the germline V gene. V gave up 4 bases and J gave up 5 bases, with 12 bases separating them. CDR3 in amino acids: CASSSLMVDQPQHF. The CDR3 DNA is TGTGCCAGCAGCTCCCTCATGGTGGATCAGCCCCAGCATTTT.

This clone was seen a handful of times. CDR3 in amino acids: CASSLGPVFRDSEYTF. In nucleotides, the CDR3 is TGTGCCAGCAGCTTGGGTCCGGTCTTCCGGGACTCGGAGTACACCTTC. This chain connects TRBV5-4 to TRBJ1-2, with a tentative D call TRBD1 (5 bases). The CDR3 is made up of 16 amino acids. Deletions cut 0 bases from V and 11 bases from J, with 23 bases between. From germline, CDR1 is SGHNT and CDR2 YYREEE (reference sequence).

The V and J genes are TRBV19 and TRBJ2-3; no clear D gene. The CDR3 length is 15 residues. Germline lookup yields CDR1 LNHDA and CDR2 SQIVND (reference sequence). The germline V and J ends were trimmed by 5 bases and 2 bases, with 14 bases remaining between them. The CDR3 loop reads CASSPSGSYTDTQYF. The DNA for the CDR3 is TGTGCCAGTAGTCCCTCGGGCTCTTACACAGATACGCAGTATTTT.

V gene TRBV30 combines with J gene TRBJ1-5, with a tentative D call TRBD1 (5 bases). The CDR3 is made up of 14 amino acids. Germline V lookup: CDR1 GTSNPN, CDR2 SVGIG (reference sequence). The V gene lost 5 bases and the J gene lost 12 bases, with 23 bases spanning the gap. The CDR3 is CAWGRAQANGVQHF. CDR3 in DNA: TGTGCCTGGGGGCGAGCACAGGCCAACGGGGTCCAGCATTTT.

This chain joins TRBV7-9 and TRBJ2-1; D might be TRBD2 (5 bases). This CDR3 comprises 11 residues. CDR1 and CDR2 (germline): SEHNR, FQNEAQ (reference sequence). Trimming removed 1 base at V and 10 bases at J, with 5 bases between. The CDR3, as DNA: TGTGCCAGCAGCTTAGGGAGGGAGCAGTTCTTC. This encodes CASSLGREQFF.

The V call is TRBV11-2, the J call TRBJ1-5; no firm D call. Germline values: CDR1 SGHAT, CDR2 FQNNGV. V was shortened by 1 base and J by 5 bases, with 9 bases between the two germline ends. This CDR3 has 14 residues. The CDR3 loop is CASSLGAAHQPQHF. DNA of the CDR3: TGTGCCAGCAGCTTAGGGGCGGCTCATCAGCCCCAGCATTTT.

The chain carries TRBV5-1 and TRBJ1-2; 9 nucleotides agree with TRBD1. V lost 2 bases and J lost 6; bases outside the gene matches: 2. Germline CDR1 SGHRS, CDR2 YFSETQ. The CDR3 runs to 13 residues. The CDR3 DNA reads TGCGCCAGCAGCTTACAGGGGGCAGATGGCTACACCTTC. It specifies CASSLQGADGYTF.

The V call is TRBV30, the J call TRBJ1-5; possible D gene TRBD1, 6 bases. Germline CDR1 is GTSNPN and CDR2 is SVGIG (reference sequence). The CDR3 is made up of 14 amino acids. V shed 2 bases and J shed 5 bases, with 13 bases lying between them. CDR3 sequence: CAWSQPGAHQPQHF. CDR3 coding DNA: TGTGCCTGGAGTCAACCAGGGGCCCATCAGCCCCAGCATTTT.

The rearrangement links TRBV27 to TRBJ2-7; D gene unclear. Germline V lookup: CDR1 MNHEY, CDR2 SMNVEV (reference sequence). The V and J ends lost 3 bases and 7 bases respectively, with 7 bases between them. This CDR3 region has 11 residues. In DNA form, the CDR3 reads TGTGCCAGCAGTTTTGGGCTGGAGCAGTACTTC. Translated: CASSFGLEQYF.

The rearrangement links TRBV2 to TRBJ2-3; 9 positions match TRBD1. Germline-derived CDR1 and CDR2 are SNHLY and FYNNEI. Germline trimming cut 6 bases from V and 4 bases from J; bases unmatched to any gene: 5. The CDR3 loop spans 14 amino acids. The DNA for the CDR3 is TGTGCCAGCAGCCGGACAGGGGTGTCAGATACGCAGTATTTT. This translates into CASSRTGVSDTQYF.

The genes are TRBV5-4 and TRBJ1-1; tentative D call: TRBD1 (6 bases). V gave up 4 bases and J gave up 1 base, with 20 bases separating them. CDR3 length: 17 amino acids. The germline V gene has CDR1 SGHNT and CDR2 YYREEE (reference sequence). DNA for the CDR3: TGTGCCAGCAGCCCCAGGGGTGGGGCGCTAAGGAACACTGAAGCTTTCTTT. This codes for CASSPRGGALRNTEAFF.

J is TRBJ2-5 and V is TRBV2, with 7 positions matching TRBD1. Germline trimming cut 6 bases from V and 0 bases from J; bases unmatched to any gene: 4. Germline assignment: CDR1 SNHLY and CDR2 FYNNEI. The CDR3 extends over 14 amino acids. In nucleotides, the CDR3 is TGTGCCAGCAGAAGACAGGGAAACCAAGAGACCCAGTACTTC. Its protein is CASRRQGNQETQYF.

The chain employs TRBV10-2 and TRBJ2-1, with D possibly being TRBD2 (5 bases). Germline V gene data show CDR1 as WSHSY and CDR2 as SAAADI. The CDR3 runs 13 residues. The V gene lost 2 bases and the J gene lost 5 bases, with 7 bases spanning the gap. The DNA of the CDR3 is TGCGCCAGCAGTGAGGGACTCAACAATGAGCAGTTCTTC. This encodes CASSEGLNNEQFF.

The V gene is TRBV29-1, the J gene TRBJ1-1, with D possibly matching TRBD1 (5 bases). The ends were cut back, 7 bases at V and 2 bases at J, with 14 bases in the middle. Germline loops: CDR1 SQVTM, CDR2 ANQGSEA. The CDR3 spans 13 residues. CDR3 residues: CSGGDRANTEAFF. The CDR3 coding sequence is TGCAGCGGGGGAGACAGAGCTAACACTGAAGCTTTCTTT.

The V gene is TRBV7-9, the J gene TRBJ1-2, with 8 bases aligning to TRBD1. V lost 4 bases, J lost 6 bases, and 1 base stayed unmatched. The CDR3 extends over 12 amino acids. The germline V gene has CDR1 SEHNR and CDR2 FQNEAQ (reference sequence). CDR3 coding DNA: TGTGCCAGCAGCTCGACAGGGGATGGCTACACCTTC. It specifies CASSSTGDGYTF.

The chain links TRBV7-6 to TRBJ2-2, with D perhaps being TRBD1 or TRBD2 (5 bases each). CDR1 is SGHVS, CDR2 FNYEAQ, per germline. This CDR3 has 13 residues. V was cut by 0 bases and J by 6 bases, with 5 bases left in between. The CDR3 reads CASSLAGAGELFF. The CDR3 coding sequence is TGTGCCAGCAGCTTAGCGGGGGCCGGGGAGCTGTTTTTT.

This clone has only a few counts. The rearrangement joins TRBV5-1 to TRBJ2-1; 8 bases are shared with TRBD2. CDR1 and CDR2 from the germline V gene are SGHRS and YFSETQ. The CDR3 is 14 amino acids. V trimming: 2 bases; J trimming: 9 bases; junction bases outside the gene matches: 7. The CDR3 coding sequence is TGCGCCAGCAGCTTTTCAGCGGGAGATAGTGAGCAGTTCTTC. Translation: CASSFSAGDSEQFF.

The CDR3 nucleotides are TGTGCCAGCAGCCTGATCTGGGACACCTCCTACGAGCAGTACTTC. It specifies CASSLIWDTSYEQYF. The V and J genes are TRBV6-1 and TRBJ2-7, with D perhaps matching TRBD1 (6 bases). CDR3 length: 15 amino acids. Deletions cut 6 bases from V and 0 bases from J, with 15 bases between. The germline V gene encodes CDR1 MNHNS and CDR2 SASEGT.